This T cell receptor (beta chain) was sequenced for a study of early T cells in non-severe SARS-CoV-2 infection. Study-wide background: The chains were unpaired, and the sequenced material was bulk RNA from unsorted whole blood. General study results and limits: There was a bias toward anti-spike CD8 responses in VDJdb matching, which missed private and CD4 specificities.

This clonotype was observed at least ten times. Its antigen is unknown. The library protocol tagged individual cDNA molecules with unique molecular identifiers. TCRdb fed the 5' RACE reads into MiXCR, producing one record per CDR3 protein. The sample lists about 21,000 distinct CDR3 sequences; roughly 5.6% were seen once. J was trimmed by 3 bases and V by 3 bases; bases with no gene match: 7. Per the germline V gene, CDR1 is SGHTA and CDR2 is FQGTGA. The CDR3 runs 15 residues. The chain joins TRBV7-3 to TRBJ2-5, with 7 nucleotides matching TRBD2. The sequence was obtained from an adult who was a healthcare worker with PCR-confirmed SARS-CoV-2 infection or an uninfected control (not recorded which). The sample consisted of whole blood, taken at baseline. The CDR3 region has the DNA TGTGCCAGCAGCTTTCGGCCGGGGAGGGAAGAGACCCAGTACTTC. Protein sequence: CASSFRPGREETQYF.